This TCR beta chain was retrieved from a study of cytomegalovirus exposure and HLA in healthy donors (dated by TCRdb to 2017 to 2019). Notes on the research overall: According to an earlier analysis of a few hundred of the donors, about 180 million T cells yielded over 100 million unique TCR beta sequences and 276 Gb of sequence data. HLA typing included class I and class II loci at four-digit resolution. Typing coverage differed by locus: A, B, C, DRB1 and DQB1 were typed in roughly 620-640 donors, DQA1 in around 500, DPA1 in 600 to 610, and DPB1 in 450 to 480. An earlier analysis of around 540 of the donors applied high-throughput TCR beta sequencing to assess whether each TCR beta V gene segment acted as functional or pseudogenic. Five DR-DQ haplotypes were handled as single units for association and clustering, since linkage in the cohort was strong. In the later analysis, no new phenotypic data were used to find candidate immune exposures; instead, reliance was placed on TCR beta sequences and their occurrence across donors. A later analysis re-examined previously published TCR beta repertoires from over 500 donors and added high-resolution HLA genotyping to investigate patterns of TCR occurrence. To predict cytomegalovirus infection status, the study brought together high-throughput TCR immunosequencing, statistical association of individual TCRs with disease status, and machine learning. Using immunosequencing, the study profiled T cell repertoires from approximately 700 subjects and related those repertoires to cytomegalovirus serostatus. Of the approximately 400 genotyped donors, less than 90% were placed in the genetic ancestry cluster associated with self-reported Caucasian donors. Donor age, sex, ethnicity and CMV serostatus were compiled alongside the repertoire data. Besides the first cohort of 666 subjects, a separate validation cohort made up of 120 different subjects was used. Every repertoire in the discovery cohort had been generated on one and the same sequencing platform. The study was designed to test whether signatures of past pathogen exposure could be identified by cataloging public T cell receptors. On average, roughly 240,000 unique TCR beta nucleotide sequences were sequenced per donor among some 420 genotyped donors of the cohort, with around 19% of those sequences being non-productive. A later genetic analysis used genome-wide SNP genotypes for about 65% of the roughly 700 donors, treating that subset as a discovery cohort. An early release that covered some 640 HLA-typed donors contained 300 to 350 gigabases of sequencing data and 65 million to 100 million unique TCR sequences.

Study-wide conclusions, independent of this receptor: In an earlier analysis of fewer than 700 of the donors, most TCR beta V segments appeared in productive rearrangements about 87% or about 30% of the time, broadly matching IMGT annotations. The only immune exposure information available for the cohort was CMV serostatus. The sequencing pipeline was judged likely to have produced a cluster of highly shared sequence variants as a technical artifact. An association between a missense DCLRE1C variant and V-gene and J-gene trimming of TCR beta chains was found in a later genetic analysis and replicated in an independent cohort. According to a later analysis, parvovirus B19, influenza, CMV and Epstein-Barr virus appeared linked to several top co-occurrence clusters. Because the 87-base-pair reads could not distinguish some IMGT-functional V segments, including TRBV6-2 and TRBV6-3, those segments were excluded. Compared with the 666-donor mean, donors in an Asian-associated ancestry cluster had fewer N-insertions in productive TCRs, according to a later genetic analysis. The classifier was reported to diagnose cytomegalovirus status with high specificity and sensitivity in both the original and validation cohorts. While some public TCRs were present in many individuals, most TCR sequences turned up only very rarely across donors. In a later analysis, the rate of TCR association differed among HLA loci, with DRB1 alleles having the most associated TCRs and HLA-C alleles having the fewest. Linkage disequilibrium might explain the correlated functional status among segregating V segments, but an unknown experimental factor could not be excluded. A total of some 180 TCR beta chains were listed by the study as associated with cytomegalovirus. HLA typing was unavailable for some donors at each locus, so association tests used only the typed subset. A further reported finding was that TCR beta sequences accurately predicted the HLA-A and HLA-B alleles for most subjects in the first cohort. Presence/absence analyses assumed roughly uniform sequencing depth across donors, an assumption that may not hold. In a later analysis, HLA-associated TCR beta chains showed more clonal expansion and lower generation probabilities than non-associated chains that were equally common. A later analysis associated 15,000 to 20,000 TCR beta sequences with specific HLA alleles at a false discovery rate of 0.05. The cohort was sequenced for TCR beta chains only, and without alpha or paired-chain data the features that could be detected were limited. Because counts were too low, around 18 rarely observed V segments, including chromosome 9 orphons, were left out of the earlier analysis of roughly 600 of the donors. In vitro tests confirmed that a few of the cytomegalovirus-associated TCR beta chains recognize cytomegalovirus antigens. It was suggested by the authors that the approach could potentially be generalized to other disease states and immunological phenotypes. When HLA alleles, especially DR and DQ, strongly co-occurred, TCR associations were difficult to assign to individual alleles. Most CMV-associated TCR beta chains appeared to be HLA-restricted in a later analysis, and the HLA associations seemed to be driven largely by CMV exposure.

In total, more than 500 healthy bone marrow donors made up the cohort. At the time of sampling, all cohort members were nominally healthy, though unrecorded immune exposures were likely present. The donor was CMV seropositive and belonged to the group of 250 to 300 seropositive cohort members. A peripheral blood sample was provided by each donor, and peripheral blood mononuclear cells were used for TCR beta sequencing. The Qiagen DNeasy Blood Extraction Kit was used to extract genomic DNA from the blood cell samples. The CDR3 runs 15 residues from the cysteine to the phenylalanine. Only the CDR3 part of the read is kept: 45 bases, read in frame from the first base. About this clone itself: Its target antigen remains unknown. Base qualities are not recorded, but no much larger clone differs from it by a single base.

Library preparation was by the immunoSEQ multiplex PCR assay. The multiplex PCR relied on a mix of 60 forward primers for TCR Vbeta segments and 13 reverse primers for TCR Jbeta segments. The CDR3 region of rearranged TCR beta genes was amplified from genomic DNA with a multiplex PCR assay. On the Illumina HiSeq System, the amplified TCR beta libraries were sequenced as 87-base-pair reads. Per the source publication's procedure: Across the 670 or so repertoires, a later analysis counted approximately 83 million unique TCR beta chains, 9.5 million to 13 million of which were shared by at least two donors. A nearest-neighbor algorithm error-corrected the raw reads and collapsed the reads into unique sequences, merging closely related sequences to remove PCR and sequencing errors. Alignment of CDR3 sequences to IMGT reference sequences was used to assign V, D and J gene segments. For a sequence to be retained, a match of at least six nucleotides was required to both a V gene segment and a J gene segment. Rearrangements were classified as productive when the CDR3 lacked stop codons and remained in frame with V and J, and all other rearrangements were classified as non-productive. Following IMGT convention, CDR3 was defined as the stretch from the second conserved V-encoded cysteine to the conserved J-encoded phenylalanine. Sequences without an unambiguous match to a single V gene segment were excluded from the earlier analysis of approximately 560 of the donors. An earlier analysis of almost 600 of the donors classified V segments as functional when productive rearrangements were above 56.7% and as segregating when the standard deviation between donors was above 5%. A statistical classification framework was built for diagnosing cytomegalovirus status from the catalog of TCR beta chain sequences. V and J gene assignment, in a later analysis, came from comparing TCR nucleotide sequences with IMGT/GENE-DB human TR gene sequences. Using the TCRdist pipeline, a later analysis assigned CDR3 sequences along with most-parsimonious VDJ recombination scenarios. In a later analysis, each TCR beta chain was defined by its CDR3 amino acid sequence together with its V-gene family, and reads without a unique V-gene family were excluded. In a later analysis, 450 to 600 highly shared, low-generation-probability nucleotide sequences were removed to address suspected cross-contamination and a sequencing artifact. In a later analysis, a clonal expansion index was calculated for each public chain from normalized within-repertoire ranks of inferred template counts. Generation probabilities in a later analysis came from a VDJ recombination model fitted to out-of-frame rearrangements, and those results were checked against IGoR. In a later analysis, hypergeometric tests were used to score TCR-TCR, TCR-HLA and TCR-CMV co-occurrence, with a repertoire-size bias correction applied to TCR pairs. False discovery rates were estimated in a later analysis by permuting HLA or CMV assignments 20 times. In a later analysis, co-occurring TCRs were grouped using DBSCAN, with TCRdist sequence similarity added in when clustering inside HLA-allele-positive subsets. Co-occurrence clustering excluded repertoires with fewer than 30,000 or more than 120,000 public chains, plus five with anomalous nucleotide sharing. TCRdb re-hosts the immuneACCESS table, in-frame sequences only. Its copies lack some clones; in the studies checked, an unresolved V gene accounts for under half of them, and the cause for the rest is not known. V and J calls plus clone size are reproduced from that table; the DNA served to infer D and trimming. This sample gives around 100,000 clones in total; 82% of them show up just once. 22% of the sample belongs to the ten largest clones.

The chain joins TRBV21-1 to TRBJ2-5; the table gives TRBD2 as D, unverified against the DNA. TRBV21-1 represents a pseudogene. Sample: PBMCs. This TCR derives from a man aged 30-40 years in good health and CMV-seropositive. The CDR3 region reads CASSNPRRYQETQYF. In nucleotides, the sequence is TGTGCCAGCAGCAACCCAAGGCGGTACCAAGAGACCCAGTACTTC.